This T cell receptor beta chain appears in the sequencing data of a study of OX40 agonist ivuxolimab in advanced cancers. V lost 3 bases to trimming and J lost 8 bases; unmatched junction nucleotides: 8. CDR1 MGHRA and CDR2 YSYEKL come from the germline V gene. This CDR3 has 15 amino acids. Data came from immunoSEQ multiplex PCR; TCRdb stores just in-frame clones and leaves some out. The sample holds more than 6,000 clones, 75% to 80% seen once. The chain carries TRBV4-1 and TRBJ1-2, with TRBD1 identical over 11 bases. The material was CD4+ or CD8+ T cells sorted from blood, obtained in a trial of the OX40 agonist ivuxolimab. The receptor comes from an adult with an advanced solid tumor such as melanoma, head and neck, liver or kidney cancer. The CDR3 DNA is TGCGCCAGCAGCCAGTCGGGACAGGGGGTAAGGGGCTACACCTTC. Protein sequence: CASSQSGQGVRGYTF.